Below, one T cell receptor (beta chain) is given with its context. This clonotype was observed many times. Its specific antigen is unknown. The record has no base qualities; no much larger clone is one base away. Inclusive of the bounding cysteine and phenylalanine, the CDR3 is 14 residues long. The DNA shown is the 42-base CDR3, in frame from base 1. V and J lose 3 bases and 2 bases, and a span of 9 bases separates them. The germline V gene (reference sequence) provides CDR1 SEHNR and CDR2 FQNEAQ. This sample stems from a study of T cells in Graves' hyperthyroidism and ophthalmopathy (dated by TCRdb to the late 2010s). For the study in its entirety: Peripheral blood was sampled at the time of initial diagnosis, prior to any treatment. TCR V-J signatures able to tell the groups apart were searched for in a discovery cohort of 100 patients, of whom 40 to 45 had Graves' ophthalmopathy and 57 had stable Graves' hyperthyroidism. Prospective prediction of ophthalmopathy was tested in an independent validation cohort of fewer than 20 hyperthyroidism patients and around 16 patients who later progressed to ophthalmopathy. The study also compared thyroid tissue and blood T-cell repertoires from 6 or 7 Graves' hyperthyroidism patients. After sampling, hyperthyroidism patients received methimazole starting at 30 mg daily, and ophthalmopathy patients received high-dose intravenous methylprednisolone. The paper describes TCR Vbeta CDR3 sequencing of 140 or so peripheral blood samples, made up of 43 ophthalmopathy patients, 70 to 75 hyperthyroidism patients and 17 progressor patients. For training and testing, the 100 or so patients in the discovery cohort were randomly divided in a 7:3 ratio. Study-level results and caveats: Most expanded thyroid clonotypes (frequency above 0.001) were also found in blood, which suggests that blood repertoires may mirror thyroid immune responses. No statistical method was used to set the sample size in advance, and investigators knew the group allocation. A model built on a 13 V-J signature distinguished ophthalmopathy from stable hyperthyroidism, reaching about 89% sensitivity and under 84% specificity in cross-validation and 80%/75% in testing. During validation, the model predicted progression to ophthalmopathy a median of about 6.3 months ahead of onset, with around 70% sensitivity and 72.22% specificity.

Amplification of TCR beta CDR3 regions was carried out from RNA transcripts. The TCR CDR3 was subjected to a first round of RT-PCR using the HTBI primer set and the Qiagen OneStep RT-PCR kit. The libraries were constructed in a second round of multiplex PCR and then size-selected and purified. Sequencing of the libraries was done on an Illumina HiSeq2000 using paired-end 100 bp reads. In the paper's pipeline: Raw data were processed with SOAPnuke, discarding reads with adapters, uncalled bases, mean Phred below 15, or no exact constant-primer or identifier match. High-quality paired reads were merged using COPE v1.2.5, and each unique nucleotide sequence was defined as a clonotype. Clonotypes were aligned to IMGT TRBV, TRBD and TRBJ reference segments using MiTCR v1.1. The analysis included only V-J combinations with a frequency above 0.0001, which together covered around 99% of the repertoires. A TCS score was defined as the ratio between F50 (clonal expansion) and ExV (chaos), using BLOSUM62-based TCRdist between CDR3 peptides within each V-J. Welch's t-statistics and random forest reduced roughly 500 V-J features to roughly 13, which were used in a naive Bayes classifier (R e1071). TCRdb handled the public reads itself, with Q25 trimming in fastp and clone calling in MiXCR, and kept productive beta chains. Entries are consolidated by CDR3 protein sequence, retaining the most common genes and DNA. Here the V and J calls rest on TCRdb's processing, not on the authors' analysis. This sample comprises around 300,000 distinct CDR3 sequences, 12% to 15% of them detected only once. The top ten hold under 8% of the sample.

A patient counted as having stable Graves' hyperthyroidism if no progression to ophthalmopathy occurred over 18 months of follow-up. Hyperthyroidism patients were aged 18 to 65 years and newly diagnosed, with disease duration of less than 2 months. The study excluded patients with uncontrolled infections, other autoimmune diseases, pregnancy or lactation. Diagnoses were established on the basis of clinical symptoms, serum thyroxine and TRAb, thyroid ultrasound, and orbital computed tomography. PBMCs were separated from 10 ml of fresh peripheral blood using Ficoll-Paque density gradient centrifugation. Total RNA was extracted using Trizol reagent, and RNA quality was assessed on an Agilent 2100 Bioanalyzer.

In this chain, TRBV7-9 is recombined with TRBJ2-3; the D segment may tentatively be TRBD1 or TRBD2, each giving 6 matched bases. Sequencing was performed on blood. The sequence was obtained from a woman in her thirties or forties with Graves' hyperthyroidism. The DNA sequence is TGTGCCAGCAGCTTCGGGGGCAACACAGATACGCAGTATTTT. Its translation reads: CASSFGGNTDTQYF.